This T cell receptor (beta chain) was recorded in a study of blood T cell repertoires in COVID-19 (dated by TCRdb to 2020 to 2021). As for the study more broadly: Collaborator samples came from the United States, Italy and Spain and covered acute and convalescent phases of COVID-19. A de-identified subject ID, COVID-19 status, age in years and sex were almost always included in the sample metadata. The material from the prospective study consisted of cDNA or gDNA derived from T cells, B-cell-depleted T cells, or PBMCs. Samples came from the ongoing ImmuneRACE study (first 160 participants) plus 1,254 subjects from 6 global collaborators. The repertoires were released in a freely available public database intended as a resource for research on the immune response to SARS-CoV-2. Deeply sampled blood TCRbeta repertoires from subjects exposed to, actively infected with, or recovered from COVID-19 were included in the dataset. Where available, HLA class I and class II types were taken from metadata supplied by the sample provider and were not determined by assay-based typing. Overall results and qualifications from the work: How much clinical and demographic metadata was included differed by source and by participant, and the metadata was provided uncurated.

This clone was counted between two and nine times. This receptor's antigen is unknown. No much larger clonotype is one base removed from it; base qualities were not supplied. CDR1 and CDR2 are drawn from the germline V gene: SGHRS, YFSETQ. Its CDR3 holds 15 amino acids, cysteine through phenylalanine. The retained sequence is limited to the CDR3, 45 bases, with the frame set at the first base. Trimming removed 3 bases from V and 7 bases from J; the gene matches leave 9 bases unexplained. The immunoSEQ Assay, a bias-controlled multiplex PCR, was used to amplify TCRbeta CDR3 regions from genomic DNA. On the authors' methods: The number of nucleated cells in each sample was estimated by amplification of reference gene primers within the assay. Sequence reads were collapsed and filtered to measure the absolute abundance of every unique TCRbeta CDR3 rearrangement. For each sample, productive Simpson clonality was calculated as the square root of Simpson's diversity index over productive rearrangements. The table was pulled from immuneACCESS by TCRdb, which kept in-frame rearrangements only. Such tables lose some clones; where checked, under half of the loss comes from unresolved V genes, and the rest has no known cause. The D gene and trimming were derived from the DNA, and the V and J assignments and clone size from that table. In all, the sample holds roughly 290,000 clones, and 70% to 90% of those were seen once. The ten biggest clones cover approximately 2.2% of the sample.

A second Seattle source provided samples from volunteer blood donors who had recovered from COVID-19. Collaborating institutions collected whole blood in K2EDTA tubes following their own protocols. Collaborator samples were shipped for TCRbeta analysis as frozen whole blood, isolated PBMCs, or DNA extracted from either sample type. The sequenced sample consisted of peripheral blood. Recombination joined TRBV5-1 with TRBJ1-1; 10 bases in between match TRBD1. This receptor was taken from a woman under 40 who had recovered from COVID-19. At the DNA level, the sequence is TGCGCCAGCAGCTCCCTCGACAGGGGGCGAGGTGAAGCTTTCTTT. The encoded protein is CASSSLDRGRGEAFF.